The T cell receptor beta chain under discussion was sequenced for a study of shared clonotypes between healthy human individuals. Notes on the study in general: Sampling covered nothing but blood. Tissue TCR repertoires likely differ from those found in blood. Larger estimated richness was generally seen in naive subsets than in memory subsets.

V lost 4 bases and J 4 bases, leaving 13 bases between the germline ends. The germline CDR1 and CDR2 sequences are SGHTA and FQGNSA. This CDR3 has 14 amino acids. The donors, all of them Caucasian adults, lived in Nashville, Tennessee. The assay used deep level. The data were produced by immunoSEQ multiplex PCR, yet TCRdb's version contains in-frame clones alone and is incomplete. The sample yields around 1,100,000 clones, roughly 80% seen once. As regards this clone: Its antigen is unidentified.

The source is a man between 18 and 29 years old in good health. Some clones in this sample may be carry-over from other donors' samples. Sequences were obtained from memory CD4+ T cells from PBMCs. Subset in this sample: CD45RA-negative fraction. The rearrangement joins TRBV7-2 to TRBJ1-1; maybe TRBD1 (6 bases). CDR3 region: CASSWPGARTEAFF. In DNA, the CDR3 is TGTGCCAGCAGCTGGCCGGGGGCACGCACTGAAGCTTTCTTT.